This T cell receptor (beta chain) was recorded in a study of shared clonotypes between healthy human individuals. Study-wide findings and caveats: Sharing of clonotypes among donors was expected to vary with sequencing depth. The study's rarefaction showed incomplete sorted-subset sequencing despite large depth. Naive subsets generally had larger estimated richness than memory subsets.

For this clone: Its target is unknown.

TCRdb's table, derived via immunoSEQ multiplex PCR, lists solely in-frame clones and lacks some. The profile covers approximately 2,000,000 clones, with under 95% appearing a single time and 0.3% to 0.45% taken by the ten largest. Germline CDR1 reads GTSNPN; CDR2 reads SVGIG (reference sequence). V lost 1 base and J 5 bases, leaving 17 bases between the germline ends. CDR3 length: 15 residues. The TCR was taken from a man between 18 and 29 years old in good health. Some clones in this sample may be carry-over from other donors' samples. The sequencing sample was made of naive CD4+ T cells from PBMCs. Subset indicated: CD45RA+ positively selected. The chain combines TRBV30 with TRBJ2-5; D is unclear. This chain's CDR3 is CAWSEGRYYGETQYF. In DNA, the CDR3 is TGTGCCTGGAGTGAAGGCCGGTATTATGGGGAGACCCAGTACTTC.